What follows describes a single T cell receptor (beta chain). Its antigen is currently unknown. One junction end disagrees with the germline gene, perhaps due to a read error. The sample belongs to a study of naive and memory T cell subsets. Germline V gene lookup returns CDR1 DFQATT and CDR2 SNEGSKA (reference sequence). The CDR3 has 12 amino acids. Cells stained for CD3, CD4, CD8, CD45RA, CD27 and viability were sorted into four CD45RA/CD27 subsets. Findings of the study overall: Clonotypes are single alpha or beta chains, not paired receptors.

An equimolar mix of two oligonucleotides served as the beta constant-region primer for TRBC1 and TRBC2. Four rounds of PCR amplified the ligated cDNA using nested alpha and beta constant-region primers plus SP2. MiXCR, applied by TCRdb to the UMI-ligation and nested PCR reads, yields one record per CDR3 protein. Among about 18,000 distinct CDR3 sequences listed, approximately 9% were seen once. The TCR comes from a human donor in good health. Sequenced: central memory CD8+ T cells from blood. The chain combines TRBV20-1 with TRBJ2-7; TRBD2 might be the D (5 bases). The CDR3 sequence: CSASFREYEPYF. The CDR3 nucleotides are TGCAGTGCTAGTTTCCGGGAATACGAGCCGTACTTC.